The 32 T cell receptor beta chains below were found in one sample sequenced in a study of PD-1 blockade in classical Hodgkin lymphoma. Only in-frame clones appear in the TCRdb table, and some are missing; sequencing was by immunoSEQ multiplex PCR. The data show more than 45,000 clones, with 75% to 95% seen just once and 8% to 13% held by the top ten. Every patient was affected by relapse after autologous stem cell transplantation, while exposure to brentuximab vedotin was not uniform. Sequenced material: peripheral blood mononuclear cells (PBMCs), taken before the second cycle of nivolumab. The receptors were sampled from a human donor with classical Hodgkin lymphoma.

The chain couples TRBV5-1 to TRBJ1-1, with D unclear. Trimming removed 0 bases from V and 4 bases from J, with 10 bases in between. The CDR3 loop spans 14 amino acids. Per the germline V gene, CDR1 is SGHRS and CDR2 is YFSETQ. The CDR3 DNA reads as TGCGCCAGCAGCTTGGGGGTGAAGACCACTGAAGCTTTCTTT. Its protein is CASSLGVKTTEAFF.

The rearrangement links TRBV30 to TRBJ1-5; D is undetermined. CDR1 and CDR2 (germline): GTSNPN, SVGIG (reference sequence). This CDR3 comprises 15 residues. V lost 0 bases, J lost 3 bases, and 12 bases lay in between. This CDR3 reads CAWSVVGRNNQPQHF. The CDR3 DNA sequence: TGTGCCTGGAGTGTCGTAGGCCGGAACAATCAGCCCCAGCATTTT.

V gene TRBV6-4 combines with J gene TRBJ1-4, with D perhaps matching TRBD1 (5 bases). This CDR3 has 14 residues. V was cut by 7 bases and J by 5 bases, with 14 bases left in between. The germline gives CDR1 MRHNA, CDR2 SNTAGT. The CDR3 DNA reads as TGTGCCAGCATCCCCAGGGTGAGGAATGAAAAACTGTTTTTT. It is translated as CASIPRVRNEKLFF.

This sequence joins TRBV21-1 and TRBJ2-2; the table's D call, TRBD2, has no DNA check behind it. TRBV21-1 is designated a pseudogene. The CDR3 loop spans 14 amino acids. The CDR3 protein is CASSKRAATGELFF. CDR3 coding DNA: TGTGCCAGCAGCAAACGAGCGGCAACCGGGGAGCTGTTTTTT.

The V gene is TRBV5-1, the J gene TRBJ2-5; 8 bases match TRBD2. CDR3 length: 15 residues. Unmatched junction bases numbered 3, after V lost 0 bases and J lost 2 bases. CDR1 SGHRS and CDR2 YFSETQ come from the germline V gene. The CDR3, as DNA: TGCGCCAGCAGCTTGGGATCGGGGGGGCAAGAGACCCAGTACTTC. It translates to CASSLGSGGQETQYF.

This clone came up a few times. CDR3 loop: CASSLREDKQETQYF. The CDR3 DNA sequence: TGTGCCAGCAGCTTACGGGAAGACAAGCAAGAGACCCAGTACTTC. This chain uses TRBV13 with TRBJ2-5, with D maybe TRBD2 (5 bases). Germline loops: CDR1 PRHDT, CDR2 FYEKMQ (reference sequence). The CDR3 consists of 15 residues. The ends were cut back, 2 bases at V and 2 bases at J, with 12 bases in the middle.

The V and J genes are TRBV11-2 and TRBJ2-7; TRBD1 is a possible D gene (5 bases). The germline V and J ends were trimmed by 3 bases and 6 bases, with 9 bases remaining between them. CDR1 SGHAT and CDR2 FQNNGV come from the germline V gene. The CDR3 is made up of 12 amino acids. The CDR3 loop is CASSFVGREQYF. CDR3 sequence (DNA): TGTGCCAGCAGCTTTGTGGGGCGCGAGCAGTACTTC.

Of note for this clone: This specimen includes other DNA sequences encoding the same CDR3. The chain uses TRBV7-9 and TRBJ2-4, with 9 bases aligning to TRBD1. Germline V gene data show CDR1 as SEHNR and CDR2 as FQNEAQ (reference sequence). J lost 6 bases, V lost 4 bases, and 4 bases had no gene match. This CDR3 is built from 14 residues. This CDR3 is CASSSPGQGNIQYF. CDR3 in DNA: TGTGCCAGCAGCTCTCCGGGACAGGGAAACATTCAGTACTTC.

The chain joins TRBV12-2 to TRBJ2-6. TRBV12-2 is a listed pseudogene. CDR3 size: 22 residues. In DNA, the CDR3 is TGTGCAAGTCGCTTAGCATTAGGTTCAGAGCCTAAGGCTTCTTCTGGGGCCAACGTCCTGACTTTC. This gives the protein CASRLALGSEPKASSGANVLTF.

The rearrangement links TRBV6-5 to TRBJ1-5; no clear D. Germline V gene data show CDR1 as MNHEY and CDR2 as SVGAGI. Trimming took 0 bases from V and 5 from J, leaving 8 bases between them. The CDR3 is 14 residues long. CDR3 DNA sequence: TGTGCCAGCAGTTACTCGGACCTAGATCAGCCCCAGCATTTT. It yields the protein CASSYSDLDQPQHF.

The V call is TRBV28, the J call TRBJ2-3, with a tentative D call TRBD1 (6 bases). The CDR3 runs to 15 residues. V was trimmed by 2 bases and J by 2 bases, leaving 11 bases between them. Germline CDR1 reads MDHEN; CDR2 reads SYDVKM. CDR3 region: CASSLDRPDTDTQYF. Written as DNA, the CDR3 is TGTGCCAGCAGTTTAGACAGGCCGGACACAGATACGCAGTATTTT.

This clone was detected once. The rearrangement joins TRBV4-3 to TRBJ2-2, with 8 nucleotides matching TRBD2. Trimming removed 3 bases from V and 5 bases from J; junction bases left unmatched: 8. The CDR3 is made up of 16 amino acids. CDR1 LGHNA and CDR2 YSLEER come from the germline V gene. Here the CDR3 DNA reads TGCGCCAGCAGCCATGGTTATAGCGGGAATACCGGGGAGCTGTTTTTT. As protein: CASSHGYSGNTGELFF.

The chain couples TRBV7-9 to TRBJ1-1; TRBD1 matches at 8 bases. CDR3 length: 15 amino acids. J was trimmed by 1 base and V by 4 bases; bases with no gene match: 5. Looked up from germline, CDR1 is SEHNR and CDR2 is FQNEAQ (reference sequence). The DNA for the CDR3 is TGTGCCAGCAGCTCTGCCGGGACAGGGAACACTGAAGCTTTCTTT. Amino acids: CASSSAGTGNTEAFF.

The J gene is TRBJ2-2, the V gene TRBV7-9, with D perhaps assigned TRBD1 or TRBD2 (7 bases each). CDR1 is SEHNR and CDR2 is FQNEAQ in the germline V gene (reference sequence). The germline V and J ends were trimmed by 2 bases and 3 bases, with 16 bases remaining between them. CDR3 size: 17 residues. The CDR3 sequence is CASSLRSAGGDTGELFF. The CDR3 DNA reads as TGTGCCAGCAGCTTAAGATCGGCAGGGGGGGACACCGGGGAGCTGTTTTTT.

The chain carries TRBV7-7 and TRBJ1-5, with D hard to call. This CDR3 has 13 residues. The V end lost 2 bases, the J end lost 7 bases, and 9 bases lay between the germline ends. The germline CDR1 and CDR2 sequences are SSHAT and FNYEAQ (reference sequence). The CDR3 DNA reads TGTGCCAGCAGCTTAAACTCGGGGCAGCCCCAGCATTTT. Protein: CASSLNSGQPQHF.

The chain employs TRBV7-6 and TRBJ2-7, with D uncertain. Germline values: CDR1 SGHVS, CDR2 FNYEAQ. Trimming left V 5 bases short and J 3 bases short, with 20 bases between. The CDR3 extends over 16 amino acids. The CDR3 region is CASSPEDGFGFYEQYF. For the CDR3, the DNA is TGTGCCAGCAGCCCCGAGGACGGCTTTGGTTTCTACGAGCAGTACTTC.

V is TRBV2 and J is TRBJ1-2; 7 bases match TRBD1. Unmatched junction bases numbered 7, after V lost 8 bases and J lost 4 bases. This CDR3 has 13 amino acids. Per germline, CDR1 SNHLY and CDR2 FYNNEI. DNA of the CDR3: TGTGCCAGCGCCGAACAGGGGACCTATGGCTACACCTTC. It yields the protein CASAEQGTYGYTF.

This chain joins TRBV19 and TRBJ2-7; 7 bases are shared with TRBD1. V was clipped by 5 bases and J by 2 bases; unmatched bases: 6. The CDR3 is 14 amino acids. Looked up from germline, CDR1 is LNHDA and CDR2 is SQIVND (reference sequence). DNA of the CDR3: TGTGCCAGTAGTGTCTCACAGGGGACCTACGAGCAGTACTTC. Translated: CASSVSQGTYEQYF.

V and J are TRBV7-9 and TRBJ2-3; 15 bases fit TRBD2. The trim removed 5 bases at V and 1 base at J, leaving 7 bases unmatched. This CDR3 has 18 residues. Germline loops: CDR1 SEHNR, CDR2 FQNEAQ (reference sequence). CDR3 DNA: TGTGCCAGCAGCGCCGGACTAGCGGGGGGGCCTGGCACAGATACGCAGTATTTT. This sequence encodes CASSAGLAGGPGTDTQYF.

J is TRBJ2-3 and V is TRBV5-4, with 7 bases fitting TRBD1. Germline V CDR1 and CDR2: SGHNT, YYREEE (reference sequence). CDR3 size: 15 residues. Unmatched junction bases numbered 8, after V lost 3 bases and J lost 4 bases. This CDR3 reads CASSSTGVGADTQYF. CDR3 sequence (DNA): TGTGCCAGCAGCTCAACAGGGGTAGGAGCAGATACGCAGTATTTT.

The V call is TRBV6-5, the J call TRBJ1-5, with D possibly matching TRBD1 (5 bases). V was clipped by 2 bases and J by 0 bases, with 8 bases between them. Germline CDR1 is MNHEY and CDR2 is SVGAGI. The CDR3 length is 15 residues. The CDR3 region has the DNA TGTGCCAGCAGTTACGACGGGGGTAGCAATCAGCCCCAGCATTTT. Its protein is CASSYDGGSNQPQHF.

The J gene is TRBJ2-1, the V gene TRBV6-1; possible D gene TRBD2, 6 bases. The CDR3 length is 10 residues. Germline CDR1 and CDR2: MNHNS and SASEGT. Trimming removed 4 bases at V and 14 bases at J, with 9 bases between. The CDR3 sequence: CASSAGLEFF. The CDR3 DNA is TGTGCCAGCAGTGCGGGACTGGAGTTCTTC.

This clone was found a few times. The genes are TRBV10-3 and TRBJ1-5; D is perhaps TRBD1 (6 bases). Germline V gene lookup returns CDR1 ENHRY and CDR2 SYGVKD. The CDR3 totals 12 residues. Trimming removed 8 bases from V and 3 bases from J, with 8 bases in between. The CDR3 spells CAIRTDNQPQHF. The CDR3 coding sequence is TGTGCCATCCGGACAGACAATCAGCCCCAGCATTTT.

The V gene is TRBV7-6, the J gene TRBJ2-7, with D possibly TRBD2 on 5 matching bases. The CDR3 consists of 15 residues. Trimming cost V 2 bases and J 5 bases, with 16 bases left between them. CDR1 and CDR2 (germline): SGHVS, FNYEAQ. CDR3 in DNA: TGTGCCAGCAGCTTAAGCCGAGGAGGAGGCCACGAGCAGTACTTC. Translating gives CASSLSRGGGHEQYF.

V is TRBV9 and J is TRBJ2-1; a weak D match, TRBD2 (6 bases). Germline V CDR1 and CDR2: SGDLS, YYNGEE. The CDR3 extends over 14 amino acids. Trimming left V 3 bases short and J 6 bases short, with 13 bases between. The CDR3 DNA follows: TGTGCCAGCAGCGCCTCAGGACTATTCAATGAGCAGTTCTTC. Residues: CASSASGLFNEQFF.

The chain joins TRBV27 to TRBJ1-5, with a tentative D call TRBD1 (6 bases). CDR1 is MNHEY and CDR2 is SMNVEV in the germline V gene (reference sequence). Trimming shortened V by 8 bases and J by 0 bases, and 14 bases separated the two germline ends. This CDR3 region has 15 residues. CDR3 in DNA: TGTGCCAGCCTTCTTAGGGGGAATAGCAATCAGCCCCAGCATTTT. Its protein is CASLLRGNSNQPQHF.

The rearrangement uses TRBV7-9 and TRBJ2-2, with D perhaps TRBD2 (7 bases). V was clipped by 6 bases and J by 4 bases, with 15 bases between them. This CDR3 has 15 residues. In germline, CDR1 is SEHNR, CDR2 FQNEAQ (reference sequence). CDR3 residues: CASSRGALGTGELFF. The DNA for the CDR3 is TGTGCCAGCAGTCGGGGGGCCTTGGGCACCGGGGAGCTGTTTTTT.

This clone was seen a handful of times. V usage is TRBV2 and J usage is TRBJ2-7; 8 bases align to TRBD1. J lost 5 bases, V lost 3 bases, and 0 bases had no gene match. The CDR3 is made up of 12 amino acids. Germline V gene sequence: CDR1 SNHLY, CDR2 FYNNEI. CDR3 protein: CASSETGDEQYF. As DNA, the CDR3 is TGTGCCAGCAGTGAGACAGGGGACGAGCAGTACTTC.

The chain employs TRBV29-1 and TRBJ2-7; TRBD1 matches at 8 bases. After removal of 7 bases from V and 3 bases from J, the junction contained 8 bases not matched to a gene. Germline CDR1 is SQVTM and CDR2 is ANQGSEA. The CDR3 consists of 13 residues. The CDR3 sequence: CSGVTGVLYEQYF. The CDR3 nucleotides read TGCAGCGGGGTGACAGGGGTCCTCTACGAGCAGTACTTC.

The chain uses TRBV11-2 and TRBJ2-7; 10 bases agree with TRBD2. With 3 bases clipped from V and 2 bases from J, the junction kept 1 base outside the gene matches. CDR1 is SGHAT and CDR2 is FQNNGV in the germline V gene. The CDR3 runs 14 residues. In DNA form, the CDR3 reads TGTGCCAGCAGCTTCACTAGCGGGGCCTACGAGCAGTACTTC. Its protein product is CASSFTSGAYEQYF.

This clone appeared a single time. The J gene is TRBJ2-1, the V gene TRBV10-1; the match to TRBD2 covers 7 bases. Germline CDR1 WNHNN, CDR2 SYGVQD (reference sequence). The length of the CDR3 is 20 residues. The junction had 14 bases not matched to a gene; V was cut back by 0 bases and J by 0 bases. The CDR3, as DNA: TGCGCCAGCAGTGAGTCTGGGGGGGGTCAGCGTTTTAGCTCCTACAATGAGCAGTTCTTC. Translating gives CASSESGGGQRFSSYNEQFF.

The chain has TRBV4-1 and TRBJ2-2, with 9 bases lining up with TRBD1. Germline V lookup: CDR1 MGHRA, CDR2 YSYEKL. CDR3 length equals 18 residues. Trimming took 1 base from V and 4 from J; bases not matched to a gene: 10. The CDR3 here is CASSQGVFGTGSTGELFF. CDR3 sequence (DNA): TGCGCCAGCAGCCAAGGCGTATTTGGGACAGGGAGCACCGGGGAGCTGTTTTTT.